The clone carrying this TCR beta chain showed up just once. CDR3 length: 14 residues. Trimming removed 8 bases from V and 4 bases from J, with 15 bases in between. The germline V gene encodes CDR1 MNHNS and CDR2 SASEGT. This record comes from a study of T cell changes during pregnancy in multiple sclerosis. Method: immunoSEQ multiplex PCR; TCRdb's copy keeps in-frame clones and lacks some. The data contain under 90,000 clones, 94% of them singletons. The sample here was peripheral blood, taken in the second trimester of pregnancy. J is TRBJ2-1 and V is TRBV6-1; D perhaps matches TRBD2 (6 bases). The source is a female donor in good health, enrolled as a control in a pregnancy study. The CDR3 spells CASGAGKAYNEQFF. DNA for the CDR3: TGTGCCAGCGGGGCGGGAAAAGCGTACAATGAGCAGTTCTTC.